This paragraph covers one T cell receptor beta chain sequence. Its specificity is not known. These data originate in a study of T cell responses to AZD1222 COVID-19 vaccine. Notes on the study in general: Donors skewed white British and female; clonal diversity was possibly underestimated. Spike was spanned by vaccine-associated CD4 TCRs, with dominance at 160-218 and 743-854.

The CDR3 runs to 15 residues. In germline, CDR1 is MDHEN, CDR2 SYDVKM. Trimming left V 4 bases short and J 5 bases short, with 14 bases between. Sequenced by immunoSEQ multiplex PCR; TCRdb stores in-frame clones only, minus some. The data contain over 100,000 clones, 86% of them singletons. This sequence joins TRBV28 and TRBJ2-2; D not certain. This TCR was recovered from an adult in good health. The specimen comprised peripheral blood, sampled on day 0 of AZD1222 vaccination. CDR3 sequence (DNA): TGTGCCAGCAGTTCCCCAGGAGAAGGGACCGGGGAGCTGTTTTTT. Residues: CASSSPGEGTGELFF.